This T cell receptor beta chain was found in a study of spatial heterogeneity in lung cancer. Looking at the study overall: A unique TCR and UMI combination showed up more than ten times in raw reads, on average.

Described time point: sample taken at primary tumor resection. In each case, whole RNA from tumor, nontumor lung or frozen PBMC was sequenced unsorted. With V trimmed by 0 bases and J by 0 bases, 5 bases remained unmatched. Per germline, CDR1 DFQATT and CDR2 SNEGSKA (reference sequence). The CDR3 extends over 15 amino acids. All TCR cDNA molecules were individually tagged with a unique molecular identifier. Each CDR3 protein is one row after TCRdb ran MiXCR on the 5' RACE reads. Altogether 40,000 or so distinct CDR3 sequences are present, around 5.5% being singletons, with the ten largest covering about 25%.

The gene calls are TRBV20-1 and TRBJ2-7, with 7 bases identical to TRBD2. The clonotype originates from a female donor with early-stage non-small cell lung cancer. Source: PBMCs, taken at surgery. This chain's CDR3 is CSARDLAVSSYEQYF. The DNA for the CDR3 is TGCAGTGCTAGAGATCTAGCGGTGAGCTCCTACGAGCAGTACTTC.